The 26 T cell receptor beta chains listed next were all sequenced from one sample in a study of CXCR3-negative and CXCR3-positive naive CD8 T cells (dated by TCRdb to between 2019 and 2020). Study-wide findings and limitations: TRB CDR3s from CXCR3-positive naive cells showed higher hydrophobicity (lower Kidera factor 4), lower energy, and higher strength and volume indices than CXCR3-negative naive cells.

Sequenced on a NextSeq 550. The Human TCR Profiling Kit (MiLaboratory) was used to prepare UMI-labeled 5' RACE TRB cDNA libraries. After the reads were reprocessed by TCRdb, one entry was made per CDR3 protein sequence, with no DNA. The sample's clone listing holds roughly 140,000 distinct CDR3 sequences. The ten largest clonotypes hold about 0.28% of the sample. What these receptors recognize is not known. The sequencing input was naive CXCR3+ CD8+ T cells from blood. The cell subset or site label here, explained by the study, means: CD45RO-CCR7+CD27+CD95- naive CD8+ T cells expressing CXCR3 (TNR3+). The receptors shown here come from a human donor in good health. Some clones in this sample may be carry-over from other donors' samples.

The rearrangement links TRBV3-1 to TRBJ1-1. CDR1 is LGHDT and CDR2 is YNNKEL in the germline V gene (reference sequence). The length of the CDR3 is 15 residues. The CDR3: CASSQASGKNTEAFF.

CDR3 region: CASSSRRGTSGRLPYNEQFF. This sequence joins TRBV7-9 and TRBJ2-1; TCRdb indicates TRBD2, and absent DNA this call remains unverified. The CDR3 spans 20 residues. CDR1 and CDR2 (germline): SEHNR, FQNEAQ (reference sequence).

The chain carries TRBV5-5 and TRBJ2-7; absent DNA, TCRdb's TRBD1 call cannot be checked. Germline-derived CDR1 and CDR2 are SGHKS and YYEKEE (reference sequence). CDR3 size: 16 residues. The CDR3 spells CASSPYGQVGSYEQYF.

J is TRBJ2-7 and V is TRBV28; TCRdb's D call of TRBD1 is untestable without DNA. Germline values: CDR1 MDHEN, CDR2 SYDVKM. The CDR3 contains 20 residues. CDR3 region: CASSSLPGQEIPPTSYEQYF. Variable domain in full (rest from reference TRBV28 and TRBJ2-7): DVKVTQSSRYLVKRTGEKVFLECVQDMDHENMFWYRQDPGLGLRLIYFSYDVKMKEKGDIPEGYSVSREKKERFSLILESASTNQTSMYLCASSSLPGQEIPPTSYEQYFGPGTRLTVT.

This chain joins TRBV7-6 and TRBJ2-7; TCRdb gives TRBD1 as the D gene, but with no DNA this cannot be confirmed. Germline-derived CDR1 and CDR2 are SGHVS and FNYEAQ. The CDR3 loop spans 15 amino acids. The CDR3 loop is CASSPGAHASYEQYF.

The chain links TRBV7-6 to TRBJ2-5; the TCRdb D gene call, TRBD2, has no DNA to confirm it. CDR3 length: 18 amino acids. Germline V gene data show CDR1 as SGHVS and CDR2 as FNYEAQ. The CDR3 loop is CASSLLNIGWTSSETQYF.

The V call is TRBV29-1, the J call TRBJ2-5; TCRdb reports TRBD1, a call that lacks DNA to check it against. The CDR3 runs 13 residues. The V gene's germline CDR1 is SQVTM and CDR2 ANQGSEA. The CDR3 protein is CSVSVLEPGTQYF.

The rearrangement joins TRBV7-2 to TRBJ2-1; TCRdb names TRBD1, which stays unverified in the absence of DNA. The CDR3 runs 16 residues. Germline V CDR1 and CDR2: SGHTA, FQGNSA. CDR3 sequence: CASSVLAGATYNEQFF.

The chain uses TRBV5-4 and TRBJ2-2; checking the TCRdb D call of TRBD2 is not possible without DNA. The CDR3 loop spans 15 amino acids. The germline gives CDR1 SGHNT, CDR2 YYREEE (reference sequence). The CDR3 here is CASSPAAGGGGELFF.

The chain links TRBV29-1 to TRBJ2-1; without DNA, the TCRdb call of TRBD2 cannot be checked. This CDR3 has 12 residues. The germline CDR1 and CDR2 sequences are SQVTM and ANQGSEA. The CDR3 sequence is CSIAGGIDEQFF.

This sequence joins TRBV7-9 and TRBJ1-1. There are 17 residues in the CDR3. Per the germline V gene, CDR1 is SEHNR and CDR2 is FQNEAQ (reference sequence). CDR3 region: CASSGSTAPSLGTEAFF. The variable domain in full, completed from reference TRBV7-9 and TRBJ1-1, reads DTGVSQNPRHKITKRGQNVTFRCDPISEHNRLYWYRQTLGQGPEFLTYFQNEAQLEKSRLLSDRFSAERPKGSFSTLEIQRTEQGDSAMYLCASSGSTAPSLGTEAFFGQGTRLTVV.

J is TRBJ2-7 and V is TRBV7-9. Germline CDR1 is SEHNR and CDR2 is FQNEAQ (reference sequence). CDR3 length: 13 amino acids. The CDR3 loop reads CASSLPISYEQYF.

The chain uses TRBV29-1 and TRBJ1-2. The CDR3 is 12 amino acids. CDR1 is SQVTM, CDR2 ANQGSEA, per germline. CDR3 protein: CSVESDFYGYTF.

The rearrangement joins TRBV12-3 or TRBV12-4 to TRBJ2-1; TCRdb's assignment of TRBD2 cannot be checked, as there is no DNA. This CDR3 is 12 amino acids long. CDR3 residues: CASSLEGMWQFF.

The CDR3 loop reads CSVGVLWGLEGNTIYF. The chain joins TRBV29-1 to TRBJ1-3. Germline lookup yields CDR1 SQVTM and CDR2 ANQGSEA. The CDR3 length is 16 residues.

The rearrangement joins TRBV29-1 to TRBJ2-7; TCRdb calls TRBD1, which cannot be checked without DNA. This CDR3 contains 13 residues. Looked up from germline, CDR1 is SQVTM and CDR2 is ANQGSEA. CDR3 amino acids: CSVLRVGTYEQYF.

This rearrangement joins TRBV14 to TRBJ2-1; TCRdb returns TRBD1, unconfirmable since there is no DNA. CDR3 length equals 14 residues. From germline, CDR1 is SGHDN and CDR2 FVKESK. This CDR3 reads CASSPTGQGNEQFF.

This chain connects TRBV29-1 to TRBJ2-1; TCRdb lists TRBD1, though no DNA is available to test this call. CDR1 SQVTM and CDR2 ANQGSEA come from the germline V gene. The CDR3 length is 12 residues. CDR3 in amino acids: CSGYTGDNEQFF.

This chain joins TRBV19 and TRBJ2-7; the D call from TCRdb, TRBD1, cannot be confirmed without DNA. This CDR3 is built from 14 residues. Germline V gene data show CDR1 as LNHDA and CDR2 as SQIVND (reference sequence). The CDR3 region is CASSATGYVPEQYF.

This chain uses TRBV7-2 with TRBJ2-1; TCRdb lists TRBD1, though no DNA is available to test this call. The germline V gene has CDR1 SGHTA and CDR2 FQGNSA. This CDR3 is built from 13 residues. CDR3 loop: CASSLVPGNEQFF.

The gene calls are TRBV23-1 and TRBJ1-2. TRBV23-1 is an ORF, with its function uncertain. CDR3 size: 15 residues. The chain's CDR3 is CASSLSQEGVGGYTF.

This sequence joins TRBV10-3 and TRBJ2-5; TCRdb selects TRBD1, and the lack of DNA leaves this call unchecked. The germline V gene encodes CDR1 ENHRY and CDR2 SYGVKD. The CDR3 covers 14 residues. The CDR3 sequence is CAISDRTGGETQYF.

The chain is built from TRBV7-9 and TRBJ2-1; absent DNA, TCRdb's TRBD2 call cannot be checked. Germline CDR1 and CDR2: SEHNR and FQNEAQ (reference sequence). The CDR3 spans 17 residues. The CDR3 loop reads CASSPSTSGSSYNEQFF.

The rearrangement uses TRBV6-4 and TRBJ2-2; the TCRdb D gene call, TRBD1, has no DNA to confirm it. Germline assignment: CDR1 MRHNA and CDR2 SNTAGT. The CDR3 contains 14 residues. This CDR3 is CASRPGVDTGELFF.

This chain connects TRBV7-9 to TRBJ2-7. The CDR3 is 14 residues long. The germline V gene encodes CDR1 SEHNR and CDR2 FQNEAQ (reference sequence). CDR3 loop: CASSLAGSAQEQYF.

V is TRBV5-1 and J is TRBJ2-1; checking the TCRdb D call of TRBD2 is not possible without DNA. Germline CDR1 SGHRS, CDR2 YFSETQ. The CDR3 is made up of 15 amino acids. The CDR3 sequence is CASSSLAGGLEEQFF.